The subject of this entry is one T cell receptor (beta chain). The data were taken from a study of shared clonotypes between healthy human individuals. Background on the study: Two female and a few male donors aged 18 to 49 were enrolled.

The germline CDR1 and CDR2 sequences are MDHEN and SYDVKM. Trimming shortened V by 10 bases and J by 0 bases, and 13 bases separated the two germline ends. The CDR3 sequence is 13 residues long. The method was immunoSEQ multiplex PCR; TCRdb's version includes in-frame clones alone and lacks a portion of them. The sample includes some 500,000 clones, roughly 95% of them seen just once. Sequencing was performed on naive CD4+ T cells sorted from blood. The subset: CD45RA+ positively selected. V and J are TRBV28 and TRBJ2-7; D is perhaps TRBD1 or TRBD2 (7 bases each). This sequence originates from a woman in her twenties or thirties in good health. CDR3 in DNA: TGTGCCACCCAGGGGGGGAACTCCTACGAGCAGTACTTC. It translates to CATQGGNSYEQYF.